The entry below gives a single T cell receptor beta chain sequence along with its context. This specimen belongs to a study of T-cell reconstitution after alpha-beta-depleted transplantation in children. The TCRbeta library incorporated unique molecular identifiers. TCRdb analysed the PCR reads with MiXCR anew, one entry per CDR3 protein. Of some 830,000 distinct CDR3 sequences listed, less than 20% are singletons. The sample here was PBMCs, mostly from graft donor cells, taken 360 days after TCRalphabeta/CD19-depleted stem cell transplant. The sequence came from a male patient aged 10 to 17 who had a stem cell transplant for acute lymphoblastic leukemia, so the T cells may come from the graft donor.

CDR3 sequence reads: CASNIGSQTNEQFF. The CDR3 DNA sequence: TGCGCCAGCAATATCGGGAGCCAGACCAATGAGCAGTTCTTC. V gene TRBV5-1 combines with J gene TRBJ2-1, with D possibly being TRBD2 (6 bases). CDR1 is SGHRS, CDR2 YFSETQ, per germline. Trimming removed 6 bases from V and 6 bases from J, with 16 bases in between. This CDR3 has 14 amino acids.